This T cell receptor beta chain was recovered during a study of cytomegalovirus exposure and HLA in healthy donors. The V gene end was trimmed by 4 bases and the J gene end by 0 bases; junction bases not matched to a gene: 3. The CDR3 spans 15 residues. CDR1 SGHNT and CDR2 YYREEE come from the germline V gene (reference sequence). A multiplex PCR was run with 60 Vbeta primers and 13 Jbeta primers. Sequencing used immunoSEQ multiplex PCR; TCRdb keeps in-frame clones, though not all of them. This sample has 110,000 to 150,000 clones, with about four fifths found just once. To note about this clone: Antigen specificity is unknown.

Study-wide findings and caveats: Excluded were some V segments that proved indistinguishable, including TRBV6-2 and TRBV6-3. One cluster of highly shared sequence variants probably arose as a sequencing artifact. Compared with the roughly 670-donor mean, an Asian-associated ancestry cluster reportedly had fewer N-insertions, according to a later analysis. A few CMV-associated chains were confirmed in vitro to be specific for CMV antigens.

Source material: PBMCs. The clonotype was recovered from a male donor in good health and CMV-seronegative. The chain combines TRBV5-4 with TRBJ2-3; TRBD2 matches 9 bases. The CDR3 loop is CASSAGGSSTDTQYF. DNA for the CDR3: TGTGCCAGCAGCGCGGGGGGGTCTAGCACAGATACGCAGTATTTT.